This TCR beta chain was documented in a study of glioma-infiltrating T cells (dated by TCRdb to 2015 to 2016). General notes on the study: The study sequenced TCR alpha- and beta-chain repertoires from glioma tissue, from non-neoplastic brain tissue and from matched peripheral blood mononuclear cells. Each tissue-infiltrating repertoire was compared with the same patient's peripheral blood repertoire to measure divergence between tissue and blood T-cell populations. The paired cohort was made up of three low-grade glioma patients, seven to nine primary glioblastoma patients and three non-glioma patients who contributed non-neoplastic brain tissue. Beyond this particular receptor, the publication reports: Only a very small number of CDR3 sequences turned up in both tissue and blood, a result put down to high CDR3 diversity combined with limited sampling. The group comparisons were based on small numbers of patients: three non-neoplastic, three low-grade glioma and eight glioblastoma patients. VJ-independent divergence between tissue and blood was found to be below expectation in non-neoplastic patients but above expectation in all gliomas, particularly low-grade gliomas.

For CDR1 and CDR2, the germline V gene lists MGHDK and SYGVNS. The cysteine opens and the phenylalanine closes a CDR3 of 13 amino acids. Only the CDR3 DNA is retained, 39 bases long and in frame from the first base. V and J lose 1 base and 10 bases, and a span of 11 bases separates them. The iRepertoire nested amplicon-rescue multiplex PCR (arm-PCR) platform was used to amplify TCR alpha and beta CDR3 regions from RNA. The input for one-step reverse transcription and amplification was about 100-400 ng of either tissue mRNA or PBMC total RNA. Following bead purification, Illumina adapters were added by a secondary multiplex PCR, and the libraries were gel-purified between 200 and 400 bp. Libraries carried internal 6-nucleotide barcodes used for demultiplexing. Libraries were sequenced on an Illumina MiSeq with 2x220 or 2x250 nucleotide paired-end reads. The original pipeline was this. FLASH 1.2.11 was used to merge paired reads, and BWA-MEM then aligned the reads to the GRCh37 human genome before TRA and TRB reads were extracted. For V and J assignment, an IMGT-derived reference of cassette sequences and CDR3 motifs that included pseudogenes was used. Reads were translated in three frames, and productive CDR3s were defined by a C…FGXG motif without stop codons. Unique combinations of V-J cassette pair and CDR3 amino acid sequence were defined as clonotypes. Filtering of reads was based on Hamming distance, with the threshold set by the sequence error rate of each sample in mapped regions. The public reads were reprocessed in TCRdb via fastp at Q25 and MiXCR, keeping in-frame beta chains. Rows with one shared CDR3 protein collapse into an entry with the most common genes and DNA. The V and J calls and clone size come from TCRdb's table, not from the authors' own analysis. The table for this sample lists approximately 140,000 distinct CDR3 sequences; under 30% of them were counted only once. The ten top clones hold about a quarter of the sample.

In this sample, this clonotype turned up a few times. The target of this receptor is not known. No base quality values were provided; no much bigger clone lies one nucleotide off. Sequencing input: glioma tissue, nonneoplastic brain tissue, or PBMCs (not recorded which). The chain joins TRBV25-1 to TRBJ2-1; the D segment cannot be called with confidence. The clonotype comes from a human donor with low-grade glioma or glioblastoma, undergoing nonglioma brain surgery, or in good health (not recorded which). The sequenced DNA: TGTGCCAGCAGTGAATTTCATGGGTCCGAGCAGTTCTTC. The resulting protein is CASSEFHGSEQFF. The CDR3, completed at both ends by the reference TRBV25-1 and TRBJ2-1 genes, gives the full variable domain EADIYQTPRYLVIGTGKKITLECSQTMGHDKMYWYQQDPGMELHLIHYSYGVNSTEKGDLSSESTVSRIRTEHFPLTLESARPSHTSQYLCASSEFHGSEQFFGPGTRLTVL.